Listed here are 13 T cell receptor beta chains from one sample, sequenced in a study of beta chain features in type 1 diabetes (dated 2018 in TCRdb). Study-level results and caveats: In all four CD4+ subsets, TCRB CDR3 length was moderately but significantly shorter in type 1 diabetes patients.

The library was built by means of the immunoSEQ multiplex PCR assay. All of the isolated RNA was reverse transcribed with the High Capacity cDNA Reverse Transcription Kit, so expressed TCRB transcripts were sequenced. TCRdb obtained this table from immuneACCESS and retained in-frame rearrangements with V and J assigned. These tables miss some clones; where compared with another copy, unresolved V genes account for less than half of the shortfall, and the remainder is unexplained. In all, the sample holds roughly 160,000 clones, and 6.5% to 8.5% of those were seen once. In total, the top ten clones hold about 0.5% of the sample. Antigens of these TCRs are unknown. Sequencing input: central memory CD4+ T cells from blood. The receptors come from a man between 18 and 29 years old with type 1 diabetes.

The chain combines TRBV9 with TRBJ2-5; 14 nucleotides match TRBD2. The ends lost 2 bases at V and 1 base at J; junction bases unmatched: 1. CDR3 size: 16 residues. Germline lookup yields CDR1 SGDLS and CDR2 YYNGEE. DNA of the CDR3: TGTGCCAGCAGCGTGACTAGCGGGGGGGCCCAAGAGACCCAGTACTTC. This translates into CASSVTSGGAQETQYF.

This clone was detected only a few times. The CDR3 region is CASSVEGAAGETQYF. DNA for the CDR3: TGTGCCAGCAGTGTGGAGGGGGCGGCAGGAGAGACCCAGTACTTC. The V and J genes are TRBV2 and TRBJ2-5; D possibly corresponds to TRBD1 (7 bases). Germline V CDR1 and CDR2: SNHLY, FYNNEI. This CDR3 contains 15 residues. V dropped 4 bases and J dropped 4 bases, with 16 bases sitting between them. Variable domain in full (rest from reference TRBV2 and TRBJ2-5): EPEVTQTPSHQVTQMGQEVILRCVPISNHLYFYWYRQILGQKVEFLVSFYNNEISEKSEIFDDQFSVERPDGSNFTLKIRSTKLEDSAMYFCASSVEGAAGETQYFGPGTRLLVL.

This clone occurred a few times. CDR3 loop: CASSTGLSLYEQYF. In nucleotides, the CDR3 is TGTGCCAGCAGCACGGGACTGTCCCTCTACGAGCAGTACTTC. V usage is TRBV6-6 and J usage is TRBJ2-7, with D possibly TRBD2 on 6 matching bases. V lost 6 bases and J lost 3, with 15 bases in between. This CDR3 comprises 14 residues. The V gene's germline CDR1 is MNHNY and CDR2 SVGAGI (reference sequence).

The count of this clone is one. The chain links TRBV5-1 to TRBJ1-1; D may be TRBD1 (6 bases). The germline V and J ends were trimmed by 4 bases and 5 bases, with 15 bases remaining between them. CDR1 is SGHRS and CDR2 is YFSETQ in the germline V gene. This CDR3 has 14 amino acids. The CDR3 sequence: CASSIQGLLTEAFF. The CDR3 bases are TGCGCCAGCAGCATACAGGGTTTGTTGACTGAAGCTTTCTTT. The variable domain in full, with the rest retrieved from reference TRBV5-1 and TRBJ1-1, is KAGVTQTPRYLIKTRGQQVTLSCSPISGHRSVSWYQQTPGQGLQFLFEYFSETQRNKGNFPGRFSGRQFSNSRSEMNVSTLELGDSALYLCASSIQGLLTEAFFGQGTRLTVV.

The chain has TRBV6-5 and TRBJ2-7; D is possibly TRBD2 (6 bases). V dropped 2 bases and J dropped 2 bases, with 13 bases sitting between them. There are 15 residues in the CDR3. Germline V CDR1 and CDR2: MNHEY, SVGAGI. CDR3 nucleotide sequence: TGTGCCAGCAGTTACATGGCGGGGCGCCCCTACGAGCAGTACTTC. Protein sequence: CASSYMAGRPYEQYF.

This clone has just a few counts. This CDR3 is also generated by other DNA sequences in the sample. The rearrangement joins TRBV30 to TRBJ1-5, with 7 bases fitting TRBD1. The CDR3 sequence is 13 residues long. V dropped 0 bases and J dropped 4; count of bases not matched to a gene: 0. Germline CDR1 and CDR2: GTSNPN and SVGIG (reference sequence). CDR3 loop: CAWSVQGNQPQHF. The CDR3 region has the DNA TGTGCCTGGAGTGTACAGGGGAATCAGCCCCAGCATTTT.

This sequence joins TRBV6-9 and TRBJ1-4; 11 nucleotides match TRBD1. Germline CDR1 is MNHGY and CDR2 is SVAAGI. J was trimmed by 0 bases and V by 8 bases; bases with no gene match: 11. This CDR3 region has 18 residues. The CDR3 DNA follows: TGTGCCAGCCGTTTTGGGCGGGACAGGGGGTCAACTAATGAAAAACTGTTTTTT. It yields the protein CASRFGRDRGSTNEKLFF.

V gene TRBV5-1 combines with J gene TRBJ2-7; the D gene is possibly TRBD1 (6 bases). V lost 3 bases and J 5 bases, leaving 12 bases between the germline ends. The germline CDR1 and CDR2 sequences are SGHRS and YFSETQ. The length of the CDR3 is 13 residues. CDR3 DNA sequence: TGCGCCAGCAGCTGGGACAAGGCCCACGAGCAGTACTTC. It specifies CASSWDKAHEQYF.

CDR3 residues: CASQGLAGTDTQYF. DNA of the CDR3: TGTGCCAGCCAAGGACTAGCGGGCACAGATACGCAGTATTTT. The chain combines TRBV7-2 with TRBJ2-3; 10 bases agree with TRBD2. Germline CDR1 reads SGHTA; CDR2 reads FQGNSA. The CDR3 runs to 14 residues. V trimming: 8 bases; J trimming: 1 base; junction bases outside the gene matches: 3.

This clone was detected a few times. This chain links TRBV30 with TRBJ1-1; 7 bases agree with TRBD1. The V gene's germline CDR1 is GTSNPN and CDR2 SVGIG (reference sequence). J lost 1 base, V lost 2 bases, and 1 base had no gene match. CDR3 length equals 13 residues. In DNA, the CDR3 is TGTGCCTGGAGTCACAGGGGGAACACTGAAGCTTTCTTT. Its translation: CAWSHRGNTEAFF.

This clone turned up a few times. This rearrangement joins TRBV29-1 to TRBJ1-2, with 8 bases matching TRBD1. The CDR3 consists of 18 residues. Germline V lookup: CDR1 SQVTM, CDR2 ANQGSEA. Trimming at V came to 0 bases and at J to 5 bases, leaving 17 bases not matched to a gene. The CDR3 coding sequence is TGCAGCGTTGAAGATCGGGGGCAGGGGGCGAGTGGGGAGTATGGCTACACCTTC. Protein product: CSVEDRGQGASGEYGYTF.

This clone was found many times. The chain couples TRBV29-1 to TRBJ2-7; the match to TRBD1 covers 9 bases. Unmatched junction bases numbered 9, after V lost 8 bases and J lost 7 bases. The CDR3 sequence is 12 residues long. Germline assignment: CDR1 SQVTM and CDR2 ANQGSEA. The CDR3 bases are TGCAGCACCTCGGGACAGGGAAGAGAGCAGTACTTC. Its translation: CSTSGQGREQYF.

The CDR3 DNA is TGCAGCGTTGATGGGGCTAGCGGCACAGATACGCAGTATTTT. This translates into CSVDGASGTDTQYF. The chain is built from TRBV29-1 and TRBJ2-3, with D maybe TRBD2 (6 bases). With 3 bases removed from V and 1 base from J, the gap between germline ends came to 11 bases. The CDR3 has 14 amino acids. Germline CDR1 and CDR2: SQVTM and ANQGSEA.